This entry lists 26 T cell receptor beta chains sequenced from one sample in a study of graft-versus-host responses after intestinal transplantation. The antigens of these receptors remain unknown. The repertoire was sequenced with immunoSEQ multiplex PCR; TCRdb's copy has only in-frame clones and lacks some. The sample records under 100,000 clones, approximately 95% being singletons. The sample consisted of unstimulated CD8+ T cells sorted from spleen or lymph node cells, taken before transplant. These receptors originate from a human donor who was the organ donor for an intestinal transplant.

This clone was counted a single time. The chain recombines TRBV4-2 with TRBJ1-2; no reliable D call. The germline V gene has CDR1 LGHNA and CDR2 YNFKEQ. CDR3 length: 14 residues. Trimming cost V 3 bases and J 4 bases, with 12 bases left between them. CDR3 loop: CASSQDLGGYGYTF. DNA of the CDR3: TGTGCCAGCAGCCAGGACTTGGGAGGCTATGGCTACACCTTC.

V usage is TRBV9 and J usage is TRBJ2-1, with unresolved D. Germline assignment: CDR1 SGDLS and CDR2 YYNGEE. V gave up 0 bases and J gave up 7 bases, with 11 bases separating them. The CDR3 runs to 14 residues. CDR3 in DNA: TGTGCCAGCAGCGTAGACCCGGGTGTTAATGAGCAGTTCTTC. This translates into CASSVDPGVNEQFF. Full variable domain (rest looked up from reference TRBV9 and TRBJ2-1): DSGVTQTPKHLITATGQRVTLRCSPRSGDLSVYWYQQSLDQGLQFLIQYYNGEERAKGNILERFSAQQFPDLHSELNLSSLELGDSALYFCASSVDPGVNEQFFGPGTRLTVL.

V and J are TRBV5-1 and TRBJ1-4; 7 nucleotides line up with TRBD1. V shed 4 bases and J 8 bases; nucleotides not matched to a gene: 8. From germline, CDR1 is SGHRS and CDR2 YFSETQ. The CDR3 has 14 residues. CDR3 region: CASSPDRDGEKLFF. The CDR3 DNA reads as TGCGCCAGCAGCCCTGACAGGGACGGGGAAAAACTGTTTTTT.

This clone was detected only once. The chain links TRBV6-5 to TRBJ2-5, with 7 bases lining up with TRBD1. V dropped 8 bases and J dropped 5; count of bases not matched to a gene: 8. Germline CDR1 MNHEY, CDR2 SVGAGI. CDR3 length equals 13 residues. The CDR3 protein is CASHRTGGETQYF. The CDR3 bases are TGTGCCAGCCATCGGACAGGCGGGGAGACCCAGTACTTC.

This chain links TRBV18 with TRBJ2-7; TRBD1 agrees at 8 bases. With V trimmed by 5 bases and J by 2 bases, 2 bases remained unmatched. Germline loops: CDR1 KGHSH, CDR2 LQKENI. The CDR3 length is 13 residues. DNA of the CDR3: TGTGCCAGCTCAGACAGGGGCCCCTACGAGCAGTACTTC. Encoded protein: CASSDRGPYEQYF. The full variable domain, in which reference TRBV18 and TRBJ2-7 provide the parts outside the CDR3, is NAGVMQNPRHLVRRRGQEARLRCSPMKGHSHVYWYRQLPEEGLKFMVYLQKENIIDESGMPKERFSAEFPKEGPSILRIQQVVRGDSAAYFCASSDRGPYEQYFGPGTRLTVT.

The CDR3 bases are TGCGCCAGCAGCCAAGAGCCCATGGCAGACTATGGCTACACCTTC. This translates into CASSQEPMADYGYTF. The gene calls are TRBV4-1 and TRBJ1-2; no clear D. The CDR3 length is 15 residues. Trimming shortened V by 0 bases and J by 3 bases, and 11 bases separated the two germline ends. The germline V gene encodes CDR1 MGHRA and CDR2 YSYEKL.

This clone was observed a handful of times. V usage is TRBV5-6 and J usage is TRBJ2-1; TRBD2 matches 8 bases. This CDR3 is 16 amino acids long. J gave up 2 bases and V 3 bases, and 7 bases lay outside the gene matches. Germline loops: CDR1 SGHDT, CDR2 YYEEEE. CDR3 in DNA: TGTGCCAGCAGCTCCTTAGCGGGGAGTCCCTACAATGAGCAGTTCTTC. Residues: CASSSLAGSPYNEQFF.

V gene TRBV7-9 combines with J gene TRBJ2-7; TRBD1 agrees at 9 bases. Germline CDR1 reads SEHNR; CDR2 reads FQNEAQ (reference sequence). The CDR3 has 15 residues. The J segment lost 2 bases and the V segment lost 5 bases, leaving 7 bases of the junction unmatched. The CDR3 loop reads CASSGPGQGAYEQYF. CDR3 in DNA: TGTGCCAGCAGCGGCCCGGGACAGGGAGCCTACGAGCAGTACTTC.

The CDR3 bases are TGTGCCAGTAGTATGTACGGCAATGAGCAGTTCTTC. It specifies CASSMYGNEQFF. The chain has TRBV19 and TRBJ2-1; D is unclear. The V gene lost 3 bases and the J gene lost 6 bases, with 6 bases spanning the gap. The germline V gene has CDR1 LNHDA and CDR2 SQIVND (reference sequence). This CDR3 spans 12 amino acids. Full variable domain (rest looked up from reference TRBV19 and TRBJ2-1): DGGITQSPKYLFRKEGQNVTLSCEQNLNHDAMYWYRQDPGQGLRLIYYSQIVNDFQKGDIAEGYSVSREKKESFPLTVTSAQKNPTAFYLCASSMYGNEQFFGPGTRLTVL.

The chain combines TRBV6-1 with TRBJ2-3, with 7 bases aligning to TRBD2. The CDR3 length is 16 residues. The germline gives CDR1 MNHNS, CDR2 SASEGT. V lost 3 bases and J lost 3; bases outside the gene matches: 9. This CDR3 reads CASSDFGGGETDTQYF. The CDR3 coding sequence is TGTGCCAGCAGTGACTTTGGGGGGGGTGAGACAGATACGCAGTATTTT.

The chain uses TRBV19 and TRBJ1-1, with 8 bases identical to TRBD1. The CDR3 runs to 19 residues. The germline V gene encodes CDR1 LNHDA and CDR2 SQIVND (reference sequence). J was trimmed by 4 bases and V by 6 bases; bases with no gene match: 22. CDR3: CASSPLWADRVTSPTEAFF. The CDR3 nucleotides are TGTGCCAGTAGCCCGTTGTGGGCGGACAGGGTCACCTCCCCCACTGAAGCTTTCTTT.

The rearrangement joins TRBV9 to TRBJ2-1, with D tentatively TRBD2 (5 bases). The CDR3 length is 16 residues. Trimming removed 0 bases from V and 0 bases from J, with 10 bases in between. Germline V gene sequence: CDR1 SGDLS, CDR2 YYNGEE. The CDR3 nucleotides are TGTGCCAGCAGCGTAGATGAGGGAAGCTCCTACAATGAGCAGTTCTTC. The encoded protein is CASSVDEGSSYNEQFF. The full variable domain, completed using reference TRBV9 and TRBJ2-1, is DSGVTQTPKHLITATGQRVTLRCSPRSGDLSVYWYQQSLDQGLQFLIQYYNGEERAKGNILERFSAQQFPDLHSELNLSSLELGDSALYFCASSVDEGSSYNEQFFGPGTRLTVL.

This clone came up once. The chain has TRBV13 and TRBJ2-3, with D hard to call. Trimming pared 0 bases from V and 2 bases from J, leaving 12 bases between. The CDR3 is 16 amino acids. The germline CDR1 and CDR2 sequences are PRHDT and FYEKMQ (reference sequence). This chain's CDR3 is CASSLGGQPTTDTQYF. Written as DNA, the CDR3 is TGTGCCAGCAGCTTAGGTGGGCAGCCAACCACAGATACGCAGTATTTT.

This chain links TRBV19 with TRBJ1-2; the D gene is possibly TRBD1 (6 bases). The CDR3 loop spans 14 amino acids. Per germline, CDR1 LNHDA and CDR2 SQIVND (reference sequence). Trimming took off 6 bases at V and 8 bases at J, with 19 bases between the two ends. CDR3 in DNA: TGTGCCAGTAGCCCCGGGGGGGCGGCTGTAGGCTACACCTTC. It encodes CASSPGGAAVGYTF.

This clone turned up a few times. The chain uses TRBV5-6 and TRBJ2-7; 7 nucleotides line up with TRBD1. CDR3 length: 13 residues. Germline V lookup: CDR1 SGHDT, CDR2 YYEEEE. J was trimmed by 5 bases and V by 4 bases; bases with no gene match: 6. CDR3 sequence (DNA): TGTGCCAGCAGCCATATGACAGGGAACGAGCAGTACTTC. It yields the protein CASSHMTGNEQYF. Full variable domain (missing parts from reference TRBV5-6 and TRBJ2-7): DAGVTQSPTHLIKTRGQQVTLRCSPKSGHDTVSWYQQALGQGPQFIFQYYEEEERQRGNFPDRFSGHQFPNYSSELNVNALLLGDSALYLCASSHMTGNEQYFGPGTRLTVT.

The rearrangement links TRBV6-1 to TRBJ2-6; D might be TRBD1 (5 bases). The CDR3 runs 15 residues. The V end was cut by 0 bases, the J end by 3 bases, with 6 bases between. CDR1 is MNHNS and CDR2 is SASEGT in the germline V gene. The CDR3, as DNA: TGTGCCAGCAGTGAAGCGCAGGGTGGGGCCAACGTCCTGACTTTC. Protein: CASSEAQGGANVLTF.

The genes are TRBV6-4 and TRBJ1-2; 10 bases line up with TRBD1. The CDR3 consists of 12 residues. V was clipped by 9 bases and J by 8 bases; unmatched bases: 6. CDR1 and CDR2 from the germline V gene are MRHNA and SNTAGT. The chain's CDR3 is CARTGTGVGYTF. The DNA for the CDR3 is TGTGCCAGAACGGGGACAGGGGTGGGCTACACCTTC.

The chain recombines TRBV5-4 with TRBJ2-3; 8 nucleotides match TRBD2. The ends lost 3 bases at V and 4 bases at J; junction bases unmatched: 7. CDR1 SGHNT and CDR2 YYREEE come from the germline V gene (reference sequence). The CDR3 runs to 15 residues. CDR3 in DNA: TGTGCCAGCAGCTGGATTGGACTAGCTGCAGATACGCAGTATTTT. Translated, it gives CASSWIGLAADTQYF.

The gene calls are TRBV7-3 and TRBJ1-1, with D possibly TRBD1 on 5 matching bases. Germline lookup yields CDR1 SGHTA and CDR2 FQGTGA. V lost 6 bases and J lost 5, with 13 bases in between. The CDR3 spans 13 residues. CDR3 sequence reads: CASREQGGTEAFF. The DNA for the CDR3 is TGTGCCAGCAGAGAGCAGGGAGGGACTGAAGCTTTCTTT. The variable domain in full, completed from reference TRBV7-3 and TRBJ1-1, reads GAGVSQTPSNKVTEKGKYVELRCDPISGHTALYWYRQSLGQGPEFLIYFQGTGAADDSGLPNDRFFAVRPEGSVSTLKIQRTERGDSAVYLCASREQGGTEAFFGQGTRLTVV.

The DNA of the CDR3 is TGTGCCAGCAGCGGGCGGGCAGGGGTAGATGAGCAGTTCTTC. Translated, it gives CASSGRAGVDEQFF. The chain is built from TRBV9 and TRBJ2-1; D is possibly TRBD1 (6 bases). The CDR3 has 14 residues. V lost 3 bases, J lost 8 bases, and 15 bases lay in between. Per the germline V gene, CDR1 is SGDLS and CDR2 is YYNGEE.

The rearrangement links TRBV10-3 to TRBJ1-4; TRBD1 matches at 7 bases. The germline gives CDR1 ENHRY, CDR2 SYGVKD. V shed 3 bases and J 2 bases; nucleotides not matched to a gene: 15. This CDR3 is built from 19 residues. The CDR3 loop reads CAISDGTAFSRTTNEKLFF. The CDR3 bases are TGTGCCATCAGTGACGGGACAGCGTTTAGTAGGACGACTAATGAAAAACTGTTTTTT.

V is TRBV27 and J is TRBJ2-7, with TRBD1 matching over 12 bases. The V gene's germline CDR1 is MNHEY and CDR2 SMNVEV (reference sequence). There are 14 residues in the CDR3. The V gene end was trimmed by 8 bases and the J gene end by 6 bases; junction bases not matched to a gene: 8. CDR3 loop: CASSSGQGAFEQYF. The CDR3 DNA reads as TGTGCCAGCTCGTCGGGACAGGGGGCCTTCGAGCAGTACTTC.

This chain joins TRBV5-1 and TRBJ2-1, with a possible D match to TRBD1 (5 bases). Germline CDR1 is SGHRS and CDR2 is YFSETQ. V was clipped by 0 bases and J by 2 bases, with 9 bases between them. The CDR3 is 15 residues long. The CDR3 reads CASSLAGNTYNEQFF. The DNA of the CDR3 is TGCGCCAGCAGCTTGGCAGGGAACACCTACAATGAGCAGTTCTTC.

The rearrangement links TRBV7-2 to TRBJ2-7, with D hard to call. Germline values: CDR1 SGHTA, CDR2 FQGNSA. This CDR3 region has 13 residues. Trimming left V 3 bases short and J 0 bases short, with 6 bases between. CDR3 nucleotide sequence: TGTGCCAGCAGCTTTGGCCTCTCCTACGAGCAGTACTTC. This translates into CASSFGLSYEQYF.

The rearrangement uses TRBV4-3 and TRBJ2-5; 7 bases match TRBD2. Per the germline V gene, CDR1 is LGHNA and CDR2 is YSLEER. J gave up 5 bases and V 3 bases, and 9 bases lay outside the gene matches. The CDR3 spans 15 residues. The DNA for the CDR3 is TGCGCCAGCAGCCATACCCAGACTAGCCGGGAGACCCAGTACTTC. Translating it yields CASSHTQTSRETQYF.

The CDR3 loop reads CAISEPSGLPGPETQYF. The CDR3 DNA follows: TGTGCCATCAGTGAGCCATCCGGACTACCCGGCCCGGAGACCCAGTACTTC. The rearrangement links TRBV10-3 to TRBJ2-5, with a possible D match to TRBD2 (6 bases). There are 17 residues in the CDR3. V dropped 2 bases and J dropped 5 bases, with 21 bases sitting between them. Germline CDR1 reads ENHRY; CDR2 reads SYGVKD.